The 4 T cell receptor beta chains below all came from one sample that was sequenced in a study of vaccination effects on CD4 cells after COVID-19. Antigens of these TCRs are unknown. The culture ran for about 10 days, and then CD4+ T cells were isolated. Confirmation by PCR established that the person had SARS-CoV-2 infection between March and December 2020. Vaccine administered to participants consisted of two doses of either BNT162b2 or mRNA-1273. Method: immunoSEQ multiplex PCR; TCRdb's copy keeps in-frame clones and lacks some. The table lists about 34,000 clones, roughly four fifths of them singletons, with around 7% in the top ten. This sample comprised CD4+ T cells from PBMCs cultured without peptide, obtained after COVID-19 vaccination. The source of these receptors is a human donor who had a prior SARS-CoV-2 infection.

This rearrangement joins TRBV5-1 to TRBJ2-3; D gene uncertain. Looked up from germline, CDR1 is SGHRS and CDR2 is YFSETQ. CDR3 size: 17 residues. The V end was cut by 4 bases, the J end by 2 bases, with 20 bases between. The CDR3 DNA reads TGCGCCAGCAGCGTTGGATTTGGGGTCGGCACCACAGATACGCAGTATTTT. The encoded protein is CASSVGFGVGTTDTQYF.

The chain employs TRBV9 and TRBJ2-1; 11 bases are a match to TRBD2. CDR3 length: 15 amino acids. The germline CDR1 and CDR2 sequences are SGDLS and YYNGEE. The trim removed 1 base at V and 7 bases at J, leaving 4 bases unmatched. The DNA of the CDR3 is TGTGCCAGCAGCGTAACTAGCGGGAGCTTGAATGAGCAGTTCTTC. This codes for CASSVTSGSLNEQFF.

The genes are TRBV5-1 and TRBJ2-3; D is possibly TRBD2 (6 bases). Germline V gene lookup returns CDR1 SGHRS and CDR2 YFSETQ. The CDR3 sequence is 12 residues long. Deletions cut 4 bases from V and 8 bases from J, with 11 bases between. CDR3 region: CASSEDGGTQYF. The CDR3 nucleotides read TGCGCCAGCAGCGAGGACGGGGGTACGCAGTATTTT.

The rearrangement links TRBV7-8 to TRBJ1-2, with D tentatively TRBD1 (6 bases). Between the trimmed V and J ends, which lost 2 bases and 4 bases, there was a span of 14 bases. Germline lookup yields CDR1 SGHVS and CDR2 FQNEAQ. The CDR3 has 15 residues. The CDR3 nucleotides are TGTGCCAGCAGCTTATTCGGACAGAACCTCTATGGCTACACCTTC. Protein: CASSLFGQNLYGYTF.